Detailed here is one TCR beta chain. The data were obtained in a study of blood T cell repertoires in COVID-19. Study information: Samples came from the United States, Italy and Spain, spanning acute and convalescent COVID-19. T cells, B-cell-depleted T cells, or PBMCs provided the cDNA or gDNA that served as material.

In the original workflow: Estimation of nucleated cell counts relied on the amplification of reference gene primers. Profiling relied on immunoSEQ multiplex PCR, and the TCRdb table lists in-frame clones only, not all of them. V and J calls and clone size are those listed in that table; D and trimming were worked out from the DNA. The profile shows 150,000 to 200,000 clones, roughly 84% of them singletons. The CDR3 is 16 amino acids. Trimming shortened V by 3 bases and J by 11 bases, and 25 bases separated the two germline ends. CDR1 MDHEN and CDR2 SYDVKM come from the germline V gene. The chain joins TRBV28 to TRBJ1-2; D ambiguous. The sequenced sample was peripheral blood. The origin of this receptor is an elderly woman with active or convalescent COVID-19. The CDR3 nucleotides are TGTGCCAGCAGTTTGCCAGGTCCGAAGACGAGTCCTATTTACACCTTC. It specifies CASSLPGPKTSPIYTF.